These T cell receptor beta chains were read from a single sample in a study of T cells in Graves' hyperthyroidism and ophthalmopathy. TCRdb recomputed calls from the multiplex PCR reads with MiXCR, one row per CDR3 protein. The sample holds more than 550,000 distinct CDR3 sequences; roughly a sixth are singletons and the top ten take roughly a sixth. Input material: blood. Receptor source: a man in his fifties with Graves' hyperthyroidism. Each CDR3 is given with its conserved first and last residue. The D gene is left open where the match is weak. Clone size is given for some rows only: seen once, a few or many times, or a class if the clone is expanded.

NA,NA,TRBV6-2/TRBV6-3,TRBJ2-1,CASSSVEGPPRGQFF,TGTGCCAGCAGTTCTGTGGAGGGCCCTCCGAGAGGGCAGTTCTTC
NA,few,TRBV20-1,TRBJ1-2,CSARAKDERYGYTF,TGCAGTGCTAGGGCAAAGGACGAGCGGTATGGCTACACCTTC
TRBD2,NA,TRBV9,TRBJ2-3,CASSVGLAGDTDTQYF,TGTGCCAGCAGCGTAGGGCTAGCGGGAGATACAGATACGCAGTATTTT
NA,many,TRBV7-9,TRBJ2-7,CASSFEGDYEQYF,TGTGCCAGCAGCTTCGAGGGAGACTACGAGCAGTACTTC
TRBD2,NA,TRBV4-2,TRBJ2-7,CASSPSIDSGNEQYF,TGTGCCAGCAGCCCAAGCATCGATAGCGGGAACGAGCAGTACTTC
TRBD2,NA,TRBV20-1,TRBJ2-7,CSARRTSLSYEQYF,TGCAGTGCTCGACGGACTAGTCTATCCTACGAGCAGTACTTC
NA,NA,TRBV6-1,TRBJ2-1,CASSASVRPPYNEQFF,TGTGCCAGCAGTGCTTCGGTGAGGCCCCCCTACAATGAGCAGTTCTTC
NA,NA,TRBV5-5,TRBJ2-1,CASSLMYEQFF,TGTGCCAGCAGCTTGATGTATGAGCAGTTCTTC
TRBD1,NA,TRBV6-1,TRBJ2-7,CASRNQGAQEQYF,TGTGCCAGCAGGAACCAGGGGGCGCAGGAGCAGTACTTC
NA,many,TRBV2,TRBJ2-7,CASSEVQGLYEQYF,TGTGCCAGCAGTGAAGTTCAGGGGTTATACGAGCAGTACTTC
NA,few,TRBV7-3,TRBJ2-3,CASSLQQGRIDTQYF,TGTGCCAGCAGCTTACAACAGGGCAGGATAGATACGCAGTATTTT
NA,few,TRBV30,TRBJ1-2,CAWSVRGIGGRNGYIF,TGTGCCTGGAGTGTACGGGGGATCGGGGGCAGAAATGGCTACATCTTC
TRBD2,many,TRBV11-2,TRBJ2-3,CASSDGLAGVGDTQYF,TGTGCCAGCAGCGACGGACTAGCGGGAGTGGGAGATACGCAGTATTTT
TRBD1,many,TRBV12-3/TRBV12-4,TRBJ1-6,CASSPRWTGGNSPLHF,TGTGCCAGCAGTCCGCGCTGGACAGGGGGGAATTCACCCCTCCACTTT
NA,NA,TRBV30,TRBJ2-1,CAWSTLTGRHNEQFF,TGTGCCTGGAGTACCCTAACGGGACGTCACAATGAGCAGTTCTTC